These 13 T cell receptor beta chains were all obtained from the same sample, sequenced in a study of radiotherapy plus CTLA-4 blockade in lung cancer. The table came from immunoSEQ multiplex PCR; TCRdb's copy has only in-frame clones and leaves some out. The sample includes roughly 39,000 clones, about three quarters of them seen just once. Specimen: peripheral blood, collected from a patient treated with radiotherapy plus ipilimumab. Receptors originate from a human donor with non-small cell lung cancer who had stable disease on radiotherapy plus ipilimumab.

The gene calls are TRBV5-1 and TRBJ1-6, with D uncertain. Germline CDR1 and CDR2: SGHRS and YFSETQ. Trimming took off 1 base at V and 11 bases at J, with 13 bases between the two ends. There are 14 residues in the CDR3. The CDR3 reads CASSLYQDRTPLHF. The CDR3 nucleotides read TGCGCCAGCAGCTTGTATCAGGATAGGACACCCCTCCACTTT.

A single count supports this clone. V gene TRBV7-9 combines with J gene TRBJ1-5; no reliable D call. CDR3 length: 15 amino acids. Germline CDR1 reads SEHNR; CDR2 reads FQNEAQ (reference sequence). V dropped 0 bases and J dropped 0 bases, with 6 bases sitting between them. CDR3 sequence (DNA): TGTGCCAGCAGCTTAGCTGGGGATAGCAATCAGCCCCAGCATTTT. Amino acids: CASSLAGDSNQPQHF.

This rearrangement joins TRBV29-1 to TRBJ2-7; TRBD1 matches at 8 bases. After removal of 6 bases from V and 2 bases from J, the junction contained 6 bases not matched to a gene. The germline CDR1 and CDR2 sequences are SQVTM and ANQGSEA. The CDR3 has 13 residues. DNA of the CDR3: TGCAGCGTACGGACAGGGACCCCCTACGAGCAGTACTTC. This gives the protein CSVRTGTPYEQYF.

The chain carries TRBV28 and TRBJ1-4, with D unresolved. CDR1 is MDHEN, CDR2 SYDVKM, per germline. The ends were cut back, 7 bases at V and 7 bases at J, with 7 bases in the middle. There are 11 residues in the CDR3. The CDR3 coding sequence is TGTGCCAGCAAACACATTGAAAAACTGTTTTTT. It encodes CASKHIEKLFF.

The chain has TRBV5-1 and TRBJ1-6; no firm D call. Trimming took 0 bases from V and 10 from J, leaving 8 bases between them. The V gene's germline CDR1 is SGHRS and CDR2 YFSETQ. This CDR3 has 13 residues. In DNA form, the CDR3 reads TGCGCCAGCAGCTTGGGAGTGGGCTCACCCCTCCACTTT. Its protein product is CASSLGVGSPLHF.

In DNA, the CDR3 is TGTGCCAGCAGCCCGGCCGGACCGGGGGGCTACACCTTC. Protein sequence: CASSPAGPGGYTF. V and J are TRBV5-8 and TRBJ1-2; D unclear. CDR3 length: 13 residues. The germline V gene has CDR1 SGHTS and CDR2 YDEGEE. Between the trimmed V and J ends, which lost 4 bases and 8 bases, there was a span of 15 bases. Combining the CDR3 with reference TRBV5-8 and TRBJ1-2 gives the whole variable domain EAGVTQSPTHLIKTRGQQATLRCSPISGHTSVYWYQQALGLGLQFLLWYDEGEERNRGNFPPRFSGRQFPNYSSELNVNALELEDSALYLCASSPAGPGGYTFGSGTRLTVV.

The chain employs TRBV7-8 and TRBJ1-2; unclear D gene. Looked up from germline, CDR1 is SGHVS and CDR2 is FQNEAQ. The CDR3 extends over 14 amino acids. V was clipped by 5 bases and J by 3 bases, with 13 bases between them. CDR3 DNA sequence: TGTGCCAGCAGCCCCCCGGGAGGTTACTATGGCTACACCTTC. This gives the protein CASSPPGGYYGYTF.

V usage is TRBV11-2 and J usage is TRBJ2-5; 11 positions match TRBD2. V shed 4 bases, J shed 2 bases, and the junction held 3 bases outside the gene matches. The CDR3 runs to 15 residues. The V gene's germline CDR1 is SGHAT and CDR2 FQNNGV. CDR3: CASSSGLAEQETQYF. CDR3 DNA sequence: TGTGCCAGCAGCTCGGGACTAGCGGAACAAGAGACCCAGTACTTC.

The CDR3 loop reads CASSGTSGRSTDTQYF. Here the CDR3 DNA reads TGTGCCAGCAGCGGTACTAGCGGAAGGAGCACAGATACGCAGTATTTT. The chain has TRBV9 and TRBJ2-3, with TRBD2 identical over 8 bases. This CDR3 region has 16 residues. CDR1 is SGDLS, CDR2 YYNGEE, per germline. Losses at the gene ends were 3 bases for V and 0 bases for J; bases not matched to a gene: 6.

The rearrangement links TRBV19 to TRBJ1-5, with 7 bases identical to TRBD1. CDR1 LNHDA and CDR2 SQIVND come from the germline V gene (reference sequence). The J segment lost 6 bases and the V segment lost 3 bases, leaving 14 bases of the junction unmatched. The CDR3 covers 17 residues. The CDR3 coding sequence is TGTGCCAGTAGTATGGGAGGAGCAGGGGGATTAGGTCAGCCCCAGCATTTT. Encoded protein: CASSMGGAGGLGQPQHF.

This chain joins TRBV29-1 and TRBJ1-2; the D gene is possibly TRBD1 (5 bases). This CDR3 is 15 amino acids long. V was clipped by 6 bases and J by 3 bases, with 20 bases between them. Germline V gives CDR1 SQVTM, CDR2 ANQGSEA. The CDR3 DNA is TGCAGCGTCGCCGGGACGGCCTGGGATGACTATGGCTACACCTTC. Encoded protein: CSVAGTAWDDYGYTF.

This chain connects TRBV27 to TRBJ2-7, with a tentative D call TRBD1 (5 bases). From germline, CDR1 is MNHEY and CDR2 SMNVEV (reference sequence). V dropped 5 bases and J dropped 6 bases, with 14 bases sitting between them. This CDR3 has 13 residues. The CDR3 sequence: CASSPGLGVEQYV. Written as DNA, the CDR3 is TGTGCCAGCAGTCCCGGCCTAGGGGTCGAGCAGTACGTC.

V is TRBV5-4 and J is TRBJ1-1, with TRBD1 identical over 11 bases. V lost 4 bases to trimming and J lost 5 bases; unmatched junction nucleotides: 4. Germline V lookup: CDR1 SGHNT, CDR2 YYREEE (reference sequence). There are 14 residues in the CDR3. Here the CDR3 DNA reads TGTGCCAGCAGCGAAGGGACAGGGGGAACTGAAGCTTTCTTT. This sequence encodes CASSEGTGGTEAFF.